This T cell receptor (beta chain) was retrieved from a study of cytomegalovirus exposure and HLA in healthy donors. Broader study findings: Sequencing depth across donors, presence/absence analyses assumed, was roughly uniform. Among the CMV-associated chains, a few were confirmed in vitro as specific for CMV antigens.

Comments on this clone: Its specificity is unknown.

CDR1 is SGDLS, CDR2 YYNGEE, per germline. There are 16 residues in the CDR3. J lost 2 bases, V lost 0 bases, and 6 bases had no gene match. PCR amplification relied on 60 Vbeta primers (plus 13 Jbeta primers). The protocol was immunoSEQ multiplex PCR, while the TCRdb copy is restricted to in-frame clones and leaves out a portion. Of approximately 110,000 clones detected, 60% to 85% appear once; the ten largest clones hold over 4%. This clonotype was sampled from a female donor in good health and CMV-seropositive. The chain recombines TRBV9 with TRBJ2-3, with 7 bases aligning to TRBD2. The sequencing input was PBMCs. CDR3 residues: CASSVEMGGITDTQYF. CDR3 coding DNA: TGTGCCAGCAGCGTAGAAATGGGAGGGATCACAGATACGCAGTATTTT. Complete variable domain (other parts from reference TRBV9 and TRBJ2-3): DSGVTQTPKHLITATGQRVTLRCSPRSGDLSVYWYQQSLDQGLQFLIQYYNGEERAKGNILERFSAQQFPDLHSELNLSSLELGDSALYFCASSVEMGGITDTQYFGPGTRLTVL.